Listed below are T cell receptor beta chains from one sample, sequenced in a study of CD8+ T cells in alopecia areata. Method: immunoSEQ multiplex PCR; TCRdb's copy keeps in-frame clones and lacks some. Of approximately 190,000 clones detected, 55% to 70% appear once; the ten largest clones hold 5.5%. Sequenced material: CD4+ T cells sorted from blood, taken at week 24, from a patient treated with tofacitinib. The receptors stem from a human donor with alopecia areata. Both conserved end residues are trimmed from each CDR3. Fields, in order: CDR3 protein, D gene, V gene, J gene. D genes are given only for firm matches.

CDR3: ASSPRFDMNIQY
D: -
V: TRBV7-2
J: TRBJ2-4

CDR3: ASSPFARGSNQPQH
D: -
V: TRBV18
J: TRBJ1-5

CDR3: ASSARPKGGLNTDTQY
D: -
V: TRBV9
J: TRBJ2-3

CDR3: ASSWDRGTDTQY
D: TRBD1
V: TRBV5-6
J: TRBJ2-3

CDR3: ASSLGGLNEQF
D: -
V: TRBV7-9
J: TRBJ2-1

CDR3: ASSLDSRRGVPTDTQY
D: TRBD2
V: TRBV7-2
J: TRBJ2-3

CDR3: SVEENVSGGQY
D: TRBD2
V: TRBV29-1
J: TRBJ2-5

CDR3: ASSSQGCEQY
D: TRBD1
V: TRBV6-9
J: TRBJ2-7

CDR3: ASSWGLAGPTDTQY
D: TRBD2
V: TRBV5-4
J: TRBJ2-3

CDR3: ASSGSGNTEAF
D: -
V: TRBV7-6
J: TRBJ1-1

CDR3: ASSPGLGPYGYT
D: -
V: TRBV5-4
J: TRBJ1-2

CDR3: TSRPETSGRRGAKNIQY
D: -
V: TRBV1
J: TRBJ2-4